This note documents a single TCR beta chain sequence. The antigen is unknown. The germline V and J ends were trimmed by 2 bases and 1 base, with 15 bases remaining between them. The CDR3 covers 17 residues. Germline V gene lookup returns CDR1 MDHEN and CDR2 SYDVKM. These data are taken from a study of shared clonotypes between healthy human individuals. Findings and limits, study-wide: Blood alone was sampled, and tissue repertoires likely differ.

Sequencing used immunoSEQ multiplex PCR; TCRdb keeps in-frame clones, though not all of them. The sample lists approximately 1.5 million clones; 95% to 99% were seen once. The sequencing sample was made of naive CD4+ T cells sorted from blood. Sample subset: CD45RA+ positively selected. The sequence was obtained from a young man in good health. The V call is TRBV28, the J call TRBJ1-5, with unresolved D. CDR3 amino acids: CASSLGIWKRSNQPQHF. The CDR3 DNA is TGTGCCAGCAGTTTAGGTATTTGGAAAAGAAGCAATCAGCCCCAGCATTTT.